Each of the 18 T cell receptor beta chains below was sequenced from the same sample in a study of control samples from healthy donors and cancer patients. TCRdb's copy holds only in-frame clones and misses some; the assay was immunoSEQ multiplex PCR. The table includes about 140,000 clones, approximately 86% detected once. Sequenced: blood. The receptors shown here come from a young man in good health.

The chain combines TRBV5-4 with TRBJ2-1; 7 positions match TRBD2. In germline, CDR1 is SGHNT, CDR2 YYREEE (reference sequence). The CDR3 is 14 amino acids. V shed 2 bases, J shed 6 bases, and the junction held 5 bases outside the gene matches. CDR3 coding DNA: TGTGCCAGCAGCTTCCGCGGGGGAACCAATGAGCAGTTCTTC. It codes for CASSFRGGTNEQFF.

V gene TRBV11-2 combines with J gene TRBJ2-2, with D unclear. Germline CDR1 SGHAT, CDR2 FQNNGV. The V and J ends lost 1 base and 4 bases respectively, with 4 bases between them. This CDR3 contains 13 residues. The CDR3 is CASSLVSTGELFF. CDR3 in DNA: TGTGCCAGCAGCTTAGTAAGCACCGGGGAGCTGTTTTTT.

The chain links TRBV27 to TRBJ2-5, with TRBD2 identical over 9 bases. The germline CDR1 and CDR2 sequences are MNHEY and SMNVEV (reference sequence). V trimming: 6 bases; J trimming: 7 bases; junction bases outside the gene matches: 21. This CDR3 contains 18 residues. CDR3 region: CASSRTSLGAGGYGTQYF. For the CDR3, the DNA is TGTGCCAGCAGCCGAACCTCTTTGGGAGCGGGGGGCTATGGGACCCAGTACTTC.

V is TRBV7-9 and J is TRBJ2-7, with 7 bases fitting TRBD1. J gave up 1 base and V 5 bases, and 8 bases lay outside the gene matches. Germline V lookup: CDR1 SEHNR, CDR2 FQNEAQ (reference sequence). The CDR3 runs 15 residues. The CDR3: CASSPGQALSYEQYF. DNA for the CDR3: TGTGCCAGCAGCCCCGGACAGGCCCTATCCTACGAGCAGTACTTC.

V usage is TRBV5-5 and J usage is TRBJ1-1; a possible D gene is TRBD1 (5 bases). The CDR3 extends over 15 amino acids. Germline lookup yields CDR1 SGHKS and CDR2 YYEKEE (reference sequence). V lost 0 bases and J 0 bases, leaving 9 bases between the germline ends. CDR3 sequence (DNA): TGTGCCAGCAGCTTGGTCAGGGAAATGAACACTGAAGCTTTCTTT. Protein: CASSLVREMNTEAFF.

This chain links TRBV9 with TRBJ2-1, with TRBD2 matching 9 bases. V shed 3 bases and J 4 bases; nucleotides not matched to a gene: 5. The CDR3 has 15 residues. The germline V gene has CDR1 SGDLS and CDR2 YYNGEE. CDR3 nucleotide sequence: TGTGCCAGCAGCGCAGGCGGGGGGGTATACAATGAGCAGTTCTTC. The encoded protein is CASSAGGGVYNEQFF.

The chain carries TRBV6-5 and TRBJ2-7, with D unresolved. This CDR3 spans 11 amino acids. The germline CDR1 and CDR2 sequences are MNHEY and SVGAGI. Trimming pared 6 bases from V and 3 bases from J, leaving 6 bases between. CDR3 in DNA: TGTGCCAGCAGGCGTGACTACGAGCAGTACTTC. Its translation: CASRRDYEQYF.

The CDR3 nucleotides are TGCGCCAGCAGCAGGACAGGGGGACCCGATGAAAAACTGTTTTTT. Translation gives CASSRTGGPDEKLFF. The chain links TRBV5-1 to TRBJ1-4; 10 bases match TRBD1. Germline trimming cut 4 bases from V and 6 bases from J; bases unmatched to any gene: 6. The V gene's germline CDR1 is SGHRS and CDR2 YFSETQ. There are 15 residues in the CDR3.

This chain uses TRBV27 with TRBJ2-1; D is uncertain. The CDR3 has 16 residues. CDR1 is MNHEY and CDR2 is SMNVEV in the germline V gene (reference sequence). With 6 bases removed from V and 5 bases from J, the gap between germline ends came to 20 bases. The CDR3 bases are TGTGCCAGCAGCCTATATATTCAACTAAGGGACAATGAGCAGTTCTTC. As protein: CASSLYIQLRDNEQFF.

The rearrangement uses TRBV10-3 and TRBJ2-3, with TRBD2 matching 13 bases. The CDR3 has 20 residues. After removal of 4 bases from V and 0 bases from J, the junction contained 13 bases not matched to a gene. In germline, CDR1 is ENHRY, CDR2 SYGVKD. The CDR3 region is CAISVPTSGGIVSSTDTQYF. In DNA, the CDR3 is TGTGCCATCAGTGTTCCGACTAGCGGGGGGATAGTATCTAGCACAGATACGCAGTATTTT.

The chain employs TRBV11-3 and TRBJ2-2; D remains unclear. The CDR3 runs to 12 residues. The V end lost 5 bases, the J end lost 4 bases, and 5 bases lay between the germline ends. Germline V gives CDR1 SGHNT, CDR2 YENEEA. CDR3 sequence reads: CASSSGTGELFF. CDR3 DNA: TGTGCCAGCAGCAGTGGCACCGGGGAGCTGTTTTTT.

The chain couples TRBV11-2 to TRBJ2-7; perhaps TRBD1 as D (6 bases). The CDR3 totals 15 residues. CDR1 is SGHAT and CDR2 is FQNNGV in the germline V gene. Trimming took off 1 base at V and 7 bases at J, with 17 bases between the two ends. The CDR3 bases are TGTGCCAGCAGCTTAGGCGTTAACAGGGTGGGGGAGCAGTACTTC. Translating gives CASSLGVNRVGEQYF.

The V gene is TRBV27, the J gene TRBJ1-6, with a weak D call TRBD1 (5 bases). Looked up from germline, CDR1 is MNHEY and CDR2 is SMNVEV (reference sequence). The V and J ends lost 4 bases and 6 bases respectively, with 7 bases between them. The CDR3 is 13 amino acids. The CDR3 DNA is TGTGCCAGCAGTTCGGACACTAATTCACCCCTCCACTTT. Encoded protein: CASSSDTNSPLHF.

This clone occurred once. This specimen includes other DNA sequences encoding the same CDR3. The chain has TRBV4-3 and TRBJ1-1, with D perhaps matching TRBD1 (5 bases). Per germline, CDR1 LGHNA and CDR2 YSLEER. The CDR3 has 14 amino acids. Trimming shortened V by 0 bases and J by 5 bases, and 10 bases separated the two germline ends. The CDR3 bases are TGCGCCAGCAGCCAAGATTCTGGGGGAACTGAAGCTTTCTTT. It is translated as CASSQDSGGTEAFF.

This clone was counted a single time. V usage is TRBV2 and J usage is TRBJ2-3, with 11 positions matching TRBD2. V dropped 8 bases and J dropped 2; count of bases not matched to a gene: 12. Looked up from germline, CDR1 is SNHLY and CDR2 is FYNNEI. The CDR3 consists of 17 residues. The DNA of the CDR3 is TGTGCCAGCGAAGGCGCACTAGCGGGGGCCATCACAGATACGCAGTATTTT. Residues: CASEGALAGAITDTQYF.

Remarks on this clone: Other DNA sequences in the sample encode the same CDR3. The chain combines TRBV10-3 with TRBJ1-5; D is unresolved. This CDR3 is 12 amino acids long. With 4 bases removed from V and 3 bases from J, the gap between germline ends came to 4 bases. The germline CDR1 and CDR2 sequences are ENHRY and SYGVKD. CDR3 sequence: CAISANNQPQHF. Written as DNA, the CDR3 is TGTGCCATCAGTGCCAACAATCAGCCCCAGCATTTT.

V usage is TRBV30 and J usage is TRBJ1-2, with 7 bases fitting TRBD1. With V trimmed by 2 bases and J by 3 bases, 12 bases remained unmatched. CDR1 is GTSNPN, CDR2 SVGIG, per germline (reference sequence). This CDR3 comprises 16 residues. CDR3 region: CAWSKLRGRRDYGYTF. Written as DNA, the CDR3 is TGTGCCTGGAGTAAGTTAAGGGGGCGTAGGGACTATGGCTACACCTTC.

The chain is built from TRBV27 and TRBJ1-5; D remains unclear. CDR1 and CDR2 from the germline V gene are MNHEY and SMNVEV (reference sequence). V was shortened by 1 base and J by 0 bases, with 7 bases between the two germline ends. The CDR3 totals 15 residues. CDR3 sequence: CASSLLPDSNQPQHF. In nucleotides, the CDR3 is TGTGCCAGCAGTTTATTGCCTGATAGCAATCAGCCCCAGCATTTT.